The 6 T cell receptor beta chains given below trace back to one sample, sequenced in a study of shared clonotypes between healthy human individuals. Using immunoSEQ multiplex PCR, the repertoire was profiled, and TCRdb retains in-frame clones only, with some absent. The sample shows 2 million to 2.5 million clones, around 95% of them seen only once. The specimen was naive CD4+ T cells sorted from blood. Subset noted: CD45RA+ positively selected. The receptors shown here come from a man aged 18-30 years in good health.

V gene TRBV10-1 combines with J gene TRBJ1-5; D not resolved. The CDR3 runs to 12 residues. Trimming removed 5 bases at V and 1 base at J, with 3 bases between. The germline CDR1 and CDR2 sequences are WNHNN and SYGVQD (reference sequence). The CDR3 sequence: CASSRSNQPQHF. The CDR3 DNA reads as TGCGCCAGCAGTAGGAGCAATCAGCCCCAGCATTTT.

This chain uses TRBV7-3 with TRBJ2-2, with D uncertain. Trimming stripped 5 bases from V and 3 bases from J, with 19 bases between. CDR3 length equals 17 residues. Looked up from germline, CDR1 is SGHTA and CDR2 is FQGTGA. The CDR3 is CASSPRLGSIDTGELFF. DNA for the CDR3: TGTGCCAGCAGCCCCCGTTTGGGGTCGATAGACACCGGGGAGCTGTTTTTT.

The rearrangement joins TRBV19 to TRBJ1-4; no definite D call. This CDR3 has 15 residues. V gave up 4 bases and J gave up 5 bases, with 14 bases separating them. Germline loops: CDR1 LNHDA, CDR2 SQIVND (reference sequence). The CDR3 region has the DNA TGTGCCAGTAGTACCGGACGCTCGGGAAATGAAAAACTGTTTTTT. It translates to CASSTGRSGNEKLFF.

This chain uses TRBV5-8 with TRBJ2-2; D gene ambiguous. With 0 bases removed from V and 5 bases from J, the gap between germline ends came to 11 bases. The CDR3 runs 15 residues. Germline V gene lookup returns CDR1 SGHTS and CDR2 YDEGEE. In nucleotides, the CDR3 is TGTGCCAGCAGCTTGGTTCGTGGGTCGACCGGGGAGCTGTTTTTT. Translation gives CASSLVRGSTGELFF.

The chain is built from TRBV6-1 and TRBJ1-2; D uncertain. There are 15 residues in the CDR3. The V end was cut by 0 bases, the J end by 0 bases, with 8 bases between. CDR1 and CDR2 from the germline V gene are MNHNS and SASEGT. The DNA of the CDR3 is TGTGCCAGCAGTGAAGCAAAGCTGACTAACTATGGCTACACCTTC. Its translation: CASSEAKLTNYGYTF.

The chain uses TRBV23-1 and TRBJ2-3, with 9 positions matching TRBD2. TRBV23-1 is recorded as an ORF, its role being uncertain. Germline trimming cut 0 bases from V and 4 bases from J; bases unmatched to any gene: 8. The CDR3 covers 17 residues. The CDR3 loop reads CASSQSRRGLASDTQYF. CDR3 in DNA: TGCGCCAGCAGTCAATCGAGGAGGGGACTAGCATCAGATACGCAGTATTTT.